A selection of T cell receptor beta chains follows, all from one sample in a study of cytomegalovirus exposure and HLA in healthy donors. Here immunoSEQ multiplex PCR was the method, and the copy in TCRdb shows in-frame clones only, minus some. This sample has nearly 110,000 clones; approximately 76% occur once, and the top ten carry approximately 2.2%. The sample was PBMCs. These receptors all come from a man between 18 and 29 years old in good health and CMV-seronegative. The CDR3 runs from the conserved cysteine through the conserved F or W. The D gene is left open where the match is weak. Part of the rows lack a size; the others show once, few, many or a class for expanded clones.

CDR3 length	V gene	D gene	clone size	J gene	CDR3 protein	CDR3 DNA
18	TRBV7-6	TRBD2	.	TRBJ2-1	CASSLWPQGTSGYNEQFF	TGTGCCAGCAGCTTATGGCCCCAGGGGACTAGCGGATACAATGAGCAGTTCTTC
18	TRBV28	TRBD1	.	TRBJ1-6	CASSLWISTGVGNSPLHF	TGTGCCAGCAGTTTATGGATCTCGACAGGGGTCGGGAATTCACCCCTCCACTTT
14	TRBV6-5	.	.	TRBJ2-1	CASSSDTSYNEQFF	TGTGCCAGCAGTTCGGACACCTCCTACAATGAGCAGTTCTTC
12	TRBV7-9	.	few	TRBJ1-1	CASSPSNTEAFF	TGTGCCAGCAGCCCCTCGAACACTGAAGCTTTCTTT
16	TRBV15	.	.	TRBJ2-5	CATSRDRGRVQETQYF	TGTGCCACCAGCAGAGATCGGGGAAGAGTCCAAGAGACCCAGTACTTC
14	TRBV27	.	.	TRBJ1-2	CASSPSGGGYGYTF	TGTGCCAGCAGCCCTTCGGGGGGCGGCTATGGCTACACCTTC
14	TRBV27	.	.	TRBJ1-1	CASSIDSMNTEAFF	TGTGCCAGCAGCATAGACAGCATGAACACTGAAGCTTTCTTT
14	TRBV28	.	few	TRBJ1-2	CASSFVGAPSGYTF	TGTGCCAGCAGTTTCGTGGGGGCGCCGAGTGGCTACACCTTC
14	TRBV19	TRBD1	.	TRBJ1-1	CASRTGVGGTEAFF	TGTGCCTCGAGGACAGGGGTGGGGGGTACTGAAGCTTTCTTT
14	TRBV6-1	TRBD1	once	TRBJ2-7	CASSSGTGGYEQYF	TGTGCCAGCAGTTCCGGGACAGGGGGCTACGAGCAGTACTTC
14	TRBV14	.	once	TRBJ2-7	CASSQRSQAYEQYF	TGTGCCAGCAGCCAAAGATCCCAGGCCTACGAGCAGTACTTC
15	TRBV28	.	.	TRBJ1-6	CASSDRQGFYRPLHF	TGTGCCAGCAGCGATCGGCAGGGATTTTACCGACCCCTCCACTTT
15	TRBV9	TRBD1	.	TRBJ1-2	CASSPTGTGNYGYTF	TGTGCCAGCAGCCCTACCGGGACAGGGAACTATGGCTACACCTTC
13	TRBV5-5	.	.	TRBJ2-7	CASRLDRHYEQYF	TGTGCCAGCAGATTGGACAGACACTACGAGCAGTACTTC
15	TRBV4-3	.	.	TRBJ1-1	CASSQDGGLSTEAFF	TGCGCCAGCAGCCAAGACGGGGGGCTATCCACTGAAGCTTTCTTT
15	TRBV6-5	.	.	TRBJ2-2	CASSYWGTGTGELFF	TGTGCCAGCAGTTACTGGGGTACGGGAACCGGGGAGCTGTTTTTT
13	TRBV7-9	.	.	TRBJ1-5	CASSFDTYQPQHF	TGTGCCAGCAGCTTCGACACCTATCAGCCCCAGCATTTT
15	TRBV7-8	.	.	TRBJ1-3	CASSLAAGAGNTIYF	TGTGCCAGCAGCTTAGCGGCCGGGGCTGGAAACACCATATATTTT
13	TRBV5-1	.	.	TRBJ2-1	CASSWTVPNEQFF	TGCGCCAGCAGCTGGACAGTGCCCAATGAGCAGTTCTTC
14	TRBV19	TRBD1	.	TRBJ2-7	CASSVGTGVYEQYF	TGTGCCAGTAGTGTGGGGACAGGGGTCTACGAGCAGTACTTC